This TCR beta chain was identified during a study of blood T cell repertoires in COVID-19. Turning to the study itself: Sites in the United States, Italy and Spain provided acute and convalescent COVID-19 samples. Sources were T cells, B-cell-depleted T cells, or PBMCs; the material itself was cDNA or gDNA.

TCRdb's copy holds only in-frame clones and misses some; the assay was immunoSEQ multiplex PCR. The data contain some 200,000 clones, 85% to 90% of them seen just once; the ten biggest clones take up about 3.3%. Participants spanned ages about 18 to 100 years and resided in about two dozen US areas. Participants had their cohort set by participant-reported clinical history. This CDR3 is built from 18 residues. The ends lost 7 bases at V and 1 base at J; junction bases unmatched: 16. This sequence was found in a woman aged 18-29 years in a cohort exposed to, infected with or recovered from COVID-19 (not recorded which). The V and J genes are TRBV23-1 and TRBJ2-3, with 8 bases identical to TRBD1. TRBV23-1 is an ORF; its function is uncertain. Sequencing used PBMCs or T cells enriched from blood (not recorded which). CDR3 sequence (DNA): TGCGCCAGCACTCTTAGGACAGGGAATAAAGGCGGCACAGATACGCAGTATTTT. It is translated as CASTLRTGNKGGTDTQYF.